Many counts were recorded for the clone carrying this T cell receptor (beta chain). As yet, its antigen is unknown. The record originates from a study of blood T cells in healthy people across ages. In the study overall: Capture via template switching afforded approximately one barcoded beta molecule per two T cells.

For the second PCR, which ran for about 6 to 11 cycles, a sample-barcoded 5' primer and a J-beta primer mix were used. TCRdb reanalysed the 5' RACE reads using MiXCR and keeps one entry per CDR3 protein. The sample contains hundreds of thousands of distinct CDR3 sequences, 29% of which appear only once. The CDR3 extends over 14 amino acids. The germline gives CDR1 DFQATT, CDR2 SNEGSKA (reference sequence). Trimming left V 3 bases short and J 6 bases short, with 17 bases between. Points from the study as a whole: In older individuals, TCR beta diversity per million T cells was lower, falling roughly linearly with age. When one million T cells were used, diversity estimates were thought to be underestimates.

Healthy Caucasians from Russia aged about 6 to 95 served as donors. The receptor's source is a woman of 80 years or more in good health. V and J are TRBV20-1 and TRBJ2-5, with D perhaps matching TRBD1 (5 bases). Specimen: blood. The CDR3 sequence is CSASPSWQGQTQYF. For the CDR3, the DNA is TGCAGTGCTAGTCCGAGCTGGCAGGGCCAGACCCAGTACTTC.